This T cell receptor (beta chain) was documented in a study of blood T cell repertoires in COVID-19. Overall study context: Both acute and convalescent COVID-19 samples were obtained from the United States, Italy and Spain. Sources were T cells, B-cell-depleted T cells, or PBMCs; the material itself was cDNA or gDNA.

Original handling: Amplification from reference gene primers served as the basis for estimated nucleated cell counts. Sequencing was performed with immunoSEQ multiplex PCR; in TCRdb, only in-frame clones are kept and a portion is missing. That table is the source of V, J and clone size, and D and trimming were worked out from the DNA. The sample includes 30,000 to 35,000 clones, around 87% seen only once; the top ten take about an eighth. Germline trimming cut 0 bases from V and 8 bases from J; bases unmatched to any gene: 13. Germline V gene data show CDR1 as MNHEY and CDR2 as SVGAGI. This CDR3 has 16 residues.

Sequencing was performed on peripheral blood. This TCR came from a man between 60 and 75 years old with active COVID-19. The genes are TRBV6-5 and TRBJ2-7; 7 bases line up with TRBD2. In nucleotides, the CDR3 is TGTGCCAGCAGTTACTCTAGGTTGCGGGAGAATGGAAAGCAGTACTTC. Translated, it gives CASSYSRLRENGKQYF.